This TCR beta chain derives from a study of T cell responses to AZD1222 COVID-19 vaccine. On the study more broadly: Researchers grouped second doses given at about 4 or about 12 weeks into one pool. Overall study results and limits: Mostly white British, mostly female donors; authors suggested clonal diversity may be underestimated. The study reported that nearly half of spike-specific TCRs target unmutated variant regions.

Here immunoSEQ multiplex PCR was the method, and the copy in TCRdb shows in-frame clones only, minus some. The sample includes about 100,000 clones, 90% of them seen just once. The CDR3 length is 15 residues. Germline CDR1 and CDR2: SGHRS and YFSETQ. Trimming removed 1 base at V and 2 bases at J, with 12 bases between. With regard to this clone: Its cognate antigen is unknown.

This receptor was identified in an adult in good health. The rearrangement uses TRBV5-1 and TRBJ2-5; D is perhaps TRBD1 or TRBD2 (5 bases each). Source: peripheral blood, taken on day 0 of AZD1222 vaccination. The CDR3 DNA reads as TGCGCCAGCAGCTTGTATTCGGGGCAGCAAGAGACCCAGTACTTC. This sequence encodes CASSLYSGQQETQYF.